These T cell receptor beta chains were read from a single sample in a study of T-cell reconstitution after alpha-beta-depleted transplantation in children. Each CDR3 protein gets one entry after TCRdb re-called the PCR reads with MiXCR. The profile shows 670,000 or so distinct CDR3 sequences, roughly 14% of them singletons. The sequencing here drew on PBMCs, taken before TCRalphabeta/CD19-depleted stem cell transplant. These TCRs come from a girl aged 2-10 years with congenital amegakaryocytic thrombocytopenia, due to receive a stem cell transplant. Each CDR3 is given with its conserved first and last residue. The order of the fields is clone size, J gene, D gene, V gene, CDR3 protein, CDR3 DNA. The D gene is left open where the match is weak. The size of a clone is reported for some rows only, either as once, few or many, or as a class for expanded clones.

abundance: few; j_gene: TRBJ2-7; d_gene: TRBD2; v_gene: TRBV5-1; CDR3aa: CASSLETSGAYEQYF; CDR3nt: TGCGCCAGCAGCTTGGAGACTAGCGGCGCCTACGAGCAGTACTTC
abundance: -; j_gene: TRBJ2-6; d_gene: -; v_gene: TRBV4-2; CDR3aa: CASSQDPVGPSGANVLTF; CDR3nt: TGTGCCAGCAGCCAAGATCCAGTAGGGCCTTCGGGGGCCAACGTCCTGACTTTC
abundance: many; j_gene: TRBJ2-1; d_gene: -; v_gene: TRBV5-1; CDR3aa: CASRMEGGLYYNEQFF; CDR3nt: TGCGCCAGCAGGATGGAAGGGGGACTATACTACAATGAGCAGTTCTTC
abundance: many; j_gene: TRBJ2-3; d_gene: -; v_gene: TRBV6-5; CDR3aa: CASSYSLGRTDTQYF; CDR3nt: TGTGCCAGCAGTTACTCGTTGGGGCGCACAGATACGCAGTATTTT
abundance: -; j_gene: TRBJ2-1; d_gene: -; v_gene: TRBV20-1; CDR3aa: CSASQADNEQFF; CDR3nt: TGCAGTGCTAGCCAAGCGGACAATGAGCAGTTCTTC
abundance: few; j_gene: TRBJ1-5; d_gene: TRBD1; v_gene: TRBV5-1; CDR3aa: CASRSGTGDNQPQHF; CDR3nt: TGCGCCAGCAGGTCCGGGACAGGGGACAATCAGCCCCAGCATTTT
abundance: many; j_gene: TRBJ1-3; d_gene: -; v_gene: TRBV5-1; CDR3aa: CASSLGHFGSGNTIYF; CDR3nt: TGCGCCAGCAGCCTGGGACATTTCGGCTCTGGAAACACCATATATTTT
abundance: -; j_gene: TRBJ2-1; d_gene: TRBD2; v_gene: TRBV20-1; CDR3aa: CSARSPSGRANEQFF; CDR3nt: TGCAGTGCTCGATCCCCTAGCGGGAGGGCCAATGAGCAGTTCTTC
abundance: many; j_gene: TRBJ2-2; d_gene: -; v_gene: TRBV12-3/TRBV12-4; CDR3aa: CASYKSHTGELFF; CDR3nt: TGTGCCAGCTACAAATCCCACACCGGGGAGCTGTTTTTT
abundance: few; j_gene: TRBJ2-7; d_gene: -; v_gene: TRBV12-3/TRBV12-4; CDR3aa: CASSRSTVTKGEQYF; CDR3nt: TGTGCCAGCAGTCGCTCGACGGTAACAAAGGGAGAGCAGTACTTC
abundance: -; j_gene: TRBJ1-6; d_gene: TRBD1; v_gene: TRBV28; CDR3aa: CASSSGTVGSPLHF; CDR3nt: TGTGCCAGCAGTTCCGGGACAGTGGGTTCACCCCTCCACTTT
abundance: many; j_gene: TRBJ2-1; d_gene: TRBD2; v_gene: TRBV29-1; CDR3aa: CSVSGRAFFNEQFF; CDR3nt: TGCAGCGTGAGCGGGAGGGCATTTTTCAATGAGCAGTTCTTC
abundance: many; j_gene: TRBJ2-5; d_gene: -; v_gene: TRBV7-9; CDR3aa: CASSLVSGWETQYF; CDR3nt: TGTGCCAGCAGCTTAGTCTCCGGGTGGGAGACCCAGTACTTC
abundance: many; j_gene: TRBJ1-4; d_gene: -; v_gene: TRBV6-5; CDR3aa: CASSNREKLFF; CDR3nt: TGTGCCAGCAGTAACCGTGAAAAACTGTTTTTT
abundance: many; j_gene: TRBJ1-3; d_gene: TRBD1; v_gene: TRBV5-1; CDR3aa: CASSCWTGGNGNTIYF; CDR3nt: TGCGCCAGCAGCTGCTGGACAGGGGGCAATGGAAACACCATATATTTT
abundance: many; j_gene: TRBJ2-3; d_gene: -; v_gene: TRBV12-3/TRBV12-4; CDR3aa: CASTLGRYTDTQYF; CDR3nt: TGTGCCAGCACCCTAGGGCGATACACAGATACGCAGTATTTT
abundance: many; j_gene: TRBJ2-1; d_gene: TRBD2; v_gene: TRBV5-1; CDR3aa: CASSLGLAVTNNEQFF; CDR3nt: TGCGCCAGCAGCTTGGGGCTAGCGGTTACAAACAATGAGCAGTTCTTC
abundance: many; j_gene: TRBJ2-7; d_gene: TRBD2; v_gene: TRBV5-1; CDR3aa: CASSSEAGANERGSEQYF; CDR3nt: TGCGCCAGCAGCTCGGAAGCGGGAGCAAATGAGCGGGGAAGCGAGCAGTACTTC
abundance: many; j_gene: TRBJ2-3; d_gene: TRBD2; v_gene: TRBV29-1; CDR3aa: CSAARTSGITDTQYF; CDR3nt: TGCAGCGCAGCCAGGACTAGCGGGATAACAGATACGCAGTATTTT
abundance: -; j_gene: TRBJ2-6; d_gene: TRBD2; v_gene: TRBV12-3/TRBV12-4; CDR3aa: CASRGLAGSGANVLTF; CDR3nt: TGTGCCAGCAGGGGACTAGCGGGGTCTGGGGCCAACGTCCTGACTTTC
abundance: few; j_gene: TRBJ2-3; d_gene: -; v_gene: TRBV5-1; CDR3aa: CASSPTRQDADTQYF; CDR3nt: TGCGCCAGCAGCCCTACCCGACAGGACGCAGATACGCAGTATTTT
abundance: many; j_gene: TRBJ2-7; d_gene: -; v_gene: TRBV10-3; CDR3aa: CAISSGNEQYF; CDR3nt: TGTGCCATCTCCTCCGGGAACGAGCAGTACTTC
abundance: many; j_gene: TRBJ2-1; d_gene: -; v_gene: TRBV19; CDR3aa: CASSSRADEQFF; CDR3nt: TGTGCCAGTAGTAGCAGGGCGGATGAGCAGTTCTTC
abundance: -; j_gene: TRBJ2-2; d_gene: -; v_gene: TRBV3-1; CDR3aa: CASSQDPGYSNTRELFF; CDR3nt: TGTGCCAGCAGCCAAGATCCTGGCTATTCGAACACCAGGGAGCTGTTTTTT
abundance: -; j_gene: TRBJ2-5; d_gene: -; v_gene: TRBV7-6; CDR3aa: CASSLGRIAQETQYF; CDR3nt: TGTGCCAGCAGCTTAGGTCGCATAGCCCAAGAGACCCAGTACTTC
abundance: many; j_gene: TRBJ1-1; d_gene: -; v_gene: TRBV29-1; CDR3aa: CSVETATLVNTEAFF; CDR3nt: TGCAGCGTTGAGACCGCAACCCTTGTGAACACTGAAGCTTTCTTT
abundance: many; j_gene: TRBJ2-5; d_gene: TRBD2; v_gene: TRBV3-1; CDR3aa: CASRDVLARPQETQYF; CDR3nt: TGTGCCAGCAGGGACGTACTAGCGAGGCCTCAAGAGACCCAGTACTTC
abundance: -; j_gene: TRBJ2-2; d_gene: -; v_gene: TRBV27; CDR3aa: CASSIQGSISGELFF; CDR3nt: TGTGCCAGCAGTATACAGGGTAGTATTTCGGGGGAGCTGTTTTTT
abundance: -; j_gene: TRBJ2-3; d_gene: -; v_gene: TRBV29-1; CDR3aa: CSVRTPTDTQYF; CDR3nt: TGCAGCGTACGGACCCCGACAGATACGCAGTATTTT
abundance: -; j_gene: TRBJ2-1; d_gene: -; v_gene: TRBV5-1; CDR3aa: CASSLDPGLSYNEQFF; CDR3nt: TGCGCCAGCAGCTTGGACCCGGGACTCTCCTACAATGAGCAGTTCTTC
abundance: few; j_gene: TRBJ2-5; d_gene: -; v_gene: TRBV20-1; CDR3aa: CSASSLVAETQYF; CDR3nt: TGCAGTGCTAGCTCCCTGGTAGCGGAGACCCAGTACTTC
abundance: -; j_gene: TRBJ2-5; d_gene: -; v_gene: TRBV7-9; CDR3aa: CASSLTPLPGRGETQYF; CDR3nt: TGTGCCAGCAGCTTGACTCCACTACCGGGGCGAGGAGAGACCCAGTACTTC
abundance: many; j_gene: TRBJ2-2; d_gene: -; v_gene: TRBV5-6; CDR3aa: CASSLTQGNTGELFF; CDR3nt: TGTGCCAGCAGCTTAACACAGGGGAACACCGGGGAGCTGTTTTTT
abundance: -; j_gene: TRBJ2-7; d_gene: TRBD2; v_gene: TRBV20-1; CDR3aa: CSAPQRVLAGGSSQYF; CDR3nt: TGCAGTGCTCCCCAAAGGGTGCTAGCGGGCGGTTCATCGCAGTACTTC
abundance: -; j_gene: TRBJ2-3; d_gene: -; v_gene: TRBV20-1; CDR3aa: CSASPVVATTSDTQYF; CDR3nt: TGCAGTGCTAGCCCCGTGGTAGCGACGACTTCAGATACGCAGTATTTT
abundance: -; j_gene: TRBJ2-7; d_gene: TRBD1; v_gene: TRBV29-1; CDR3aa: CSVGYTGGQGQSF; CDR3nt: TGCAGCGTTGGCTATACAGGGGGTCAGGGGCAGTCCTTC
abundance: -; j_gene: TRBJ1-1; d_gene: TRBD1; v_gene: TRBV6-5; CDR3aa: CASSYPTGQGNTEAFF; CDR3nt: TGTGCCAGCAGTTACCCGACAGGGCAGGGGAACACTGAAGCTTTCTTT
abundance: many; j_gene: TRBJ2-1; d_gene: -; v_gene: TRBV20-1; CDR3aa: CSASGTADYNEQFF; CDR3nt: TGCAGTGCTAGTGGAACAGCCGACTACAATGAGCAGTTCTTC
abundance: -; j_gene: TRBJ2-5; d_gene: -; v_gene: TRBV28; CDR3aa: CASTLGKAKTQYF; CDR3nt: TGTGCCAGCACCTTAGGCAAAGCGAAGACCCAGTACTTC
abundance: few; j_gene: TRBJ2-5; d_gene: TRBD1; v_gene: TRBV5-1; CDR3aa: CASSIIGTGGWGETQYF; CDR3nt: TGCGCCAGCAGCATCATCGGGACAGGGGGCTGGGGTGAGACCCAGTACTTC
abundance: -; j_gene: TRBJ1-4; d_gene: TRBD1; v_gene: TRBV5-1; CDR3aa: CASSKSTGGEKLFF; CDR3nt: TGCGCCAGCAGCAAGTCGACAGGGGGCGAAAAACTGTTTTTT
abundance: many; j_gene: TRBJ2-1; d_gene: TRBD2; v_gene: TRBV20-1; CDR3aa: CSANLILAGVADNEQFF; CDR3nt: TGCAGTGCTAATCTAATACTAGCGGGAGTTGCAGACAATGAGCAGTTCTTC
abundance: many; j_gene: TRBJ2-1; d_gene: TRBD2; v_gene: TRBV7-6; CDR3aa: CASSKLAGGRTNEQFF; CDR3nt: TGTGCCAGCAGCAAACTAGCGGGAGGCCGCACCAATGAGCAGTTCTTC